This TCR beta chain was recorded in a study of beta chain features in type 1 diabetes. The authors reverse transcribed all of the isolated RNA, so sequencing captured expressed TCRB transcripts. Naive, central memory and regulatory T cell samples came to a mean of about 4 million reads. Here immunoSEQ multiplex PCR was the method, and the copy in TCRdb shows in-frame clones only, minus some. The repertoire holds over 150,000 clones, with about 13% as singletons. On this clone: Antigen specificity is unknown.

CD4+ naive, central memory, regulatory and stem cell-like memory subsets were isolated by sorting on CD45RO/CCR7/CD25/CD127/CD95/CD27. Sorted cells reached over 95% purity in every population. The CDR3 has 15 amino acids. The germline V gene encodes CDR1 KGHSH and CDR2 LQKENI. The V end lost 3 bases, the J end lost 3 bases, and 11 bases lay between the germline ends. Study results and limitations: Across patients, naive, central memory and Treg TCRB repertoires exhibited apparently greater similarity than was observed across healthy donors.

The specimen was central memory CD4+ T cells from blood. This chain uses TRBV18 with TRBJ1-4; D is possibly TRBD1 (5 bases). This clonotype was obtained from a woman aged 18-29 years in good health. The CDR3 reads CASSPHKGANEKLFF. The CDR3, as DNA: TGTGCCAGCTCACCGCACAAAGGGGCTAATGAAAAACTGTTTTTT.